This TCR beta chain was found in a study of T cells after yellow fever vaccination. Note on this clonotype: A junction end diverges from the germline sequence, so it may reflect a read error.

The CDR3 is 17 residues long. From germline, CDR1 is SSHAT and CDR2 FNYEAQ (reference sequence). MiXCR was run by TCRdb on the 5' RACE reads, yielding one entry per CDR3 protein. The table includes 150,000 to 200,000 distinct CDR3 sequences, approximately 11% detected once. Here the sequenced sample was CD8+ T cells sorted from PBMCs, taken 15 days after the yellow fever booster vaccination. This clonotype originated in a man younger than 35 who received the YFV17D yellow fever vaccine. The chain combines TRBV7-7 with TRBJ2-3; D is possibly TRBD1 (6 bases). The CDR3 coding sequence is TGTGCTAGCAGCTTAGGCCCAAGGACAGCGGCGACAGATACGCAGTATTTT. It encodes CASSLGPRTAATDTQYF.